One sample yielded the 32 T cell receptor beta chains listed below, sequenced in a study of T cells in Graves' hyperthyroidism and ophthalmopathy (dated by TCRdb to the late 2010s). The receptor library was made with multiplex PCR. These reads were obtained on an Illumina HiSeq 2000. The TCR beta CDR3 regions were amplified from RNA transcripts. The first round of RT-PCR for the TCR CDR3 was performed with the HTBI primer set and the Qiagen OneStep RT-PCR kit. In TCRdb, the public reads were trimmed at Q25 with fastp and aligned with MiXCR, with productive beta chains retained. Rows are unified per CDR3 protein, each entry keeping the most common DNA and genes. The sample profile shows approximately 710,000 distinct CDR3 sequences; 17% of them were found once. The top ten hold roughly a sixth of the sample. The material sequenced was blood. The receptors shown here come from a man aged 50-60 years with Graves' hyperthyroidism.

This clonotype has a count of ten or more. The V and J genes are TRBV6-1 and TRBJ2-7, with no clear D. CDR1 MNHNS and CDR2 SASEGT come from the germline V gene. CDR3 length equals 10 residues. V was shortened by 3 bases and J by 6 bases, with 3 bases between the two germline ends. The CDR3: CASSDFEQYF. The CDR3 DNA reads TGTGCCAGCAGTGACTTCGAGCAGTACTTC.

Ten or more counts support this clonotype. The chain couples TRBV6-2 or TRBV6-3 to TRBJ1-5; the D is unclear. The V end was cut by 6 bases, the J end by 3 bases, with 3 bases between. Germline-derived CDR1 and CDR2 are MNHEY and SVGEGT. The length of the CDR3 is 11 residues. The DNA of the CDR3 is TGTGCCAGCAGAAACAATCAGCCCCAGCATTTT. Translating gives CASRNNQPQHF.

This clonotype has at least ten counts. The chain employs TRBV7-9 and TRBJ2-1; 8 bases are a match to TRBD2. The V and J ends lost 0 bases and 4 bases, in that order; junction bases with no gene match: 2. Germline assignment: CDR1 SEHNR and CDR2 FQNEAQ (reference sequence). This CDR3 has 15 amino acids. DNA for the CDR3: TGTGCCAGCAGCTTAGCCTTAGCGGGGTACAATGAGCAGTTCTTC. It specifies CASSLALAGYNEQFF.

This clonotype occurred a few times. V gene TRBV19 combines with J gene TRBJ1-2; TRBD1 aligns across 8 bases. The length of the CDR3 is 14 residues. The ends lost 5 bases at V and 3 bases at J; junction bases unmatched: 5. Germline V CDR1 and CDR2: LNHDA, SQIVND (reference sequence). The CDR3 DNA is TGTGCCAGTAGTCGACAGGGGAGGGACTATGGCTACACCTTC. Its translation: CASSRQGRDYGYTF.

This clonotype was detected only a few times. The chain uses TRBV4-1 and TRBJ2-1, with D tentatively TRBD2 (6 bases). Per the germline V gene, CDR1 is MGHRA and CDR2 is YSYEKL. V was trimmed by 4 bases and J by 7 bases, leaving 17 bases between them. The CDR3 is made up of 15 amino acids. Here the CDR3 reads CASSPDPGTLNEQFF. The CDR3 DNA follows: TGCGCCAGCAGCCCCGACCCGGGGACTCTGAATGAGCAGTTCTTC.

This chain uses TRBV7-6 with TRBJ2-2; D is possibly TRBD1 (6 bases). V was trimmed by 0 bases and J by 6 bases, leaving 8 bases between them. This CDR3 has 14 amino acids. Germline lookup yields CDR1 SGHVS and CDR2 FNYEAQ. The CDR3 DNA is TGTGCCAGCAGCTTAGCGGGGGCTCCCGGGGAGCTGTTTTTT. This codes for CASSLAGAPGELFF.

Many counts were recorded for this clonotype. This rearrangement joins TRBV28 to TRBJ2-2, with 9 bases identical to TRBD2. Germline CDR1 MDHEN, CDR2 SYDVKM. J lost 2 bases, V lost 8 bases, and 9 bases had no gene match. The CDR3 is made up of 16 amino acids. Written as DNA, the CDR3 is TGTGCCAGCTGGGGTGCGGGACTAGCTAACACCGGGGAGCTGTTTTTT. Amino acid sequence: CASWGAGLANTGELFF. The full variable domain, its missing parts supplied by reference TRBV28 and TRBJ2-2, is DVKVTQSSRYLVKRTGEKVFLECVQDMDHENMFWYRQDPGLGLRLIYFSYDVKMKEKGDIPEGYSVSREKKERFSLILESASTNQTSMYLCASWGAGLANTGELFFGEGSRLTVL.

J is TRBJ2-1 and V is TRBV2, with a tentative D call TRBD2 (6 bases). The CDR3 covers 14 residues. Trimming removed 5 bases at V and 4 bases at J, with 12 bases between. Looked up from germline, CDR1 is SNHLY and CDR2 is FYNNEI. The CDR3 here is CASSKVSGYNEQFF. The CDR3 DNA sequence: TGTGCCAGCAGTAAAGTAAGCGGGTACAATGAGCAGTTCTTC.

Concerning this clonotype itself: A junction end diverges from the germline sequence, so it may reflect a read error. This chain joins TRBV2 and TRBJ2-2, with 9 bases aligning to TRBD1. Germline V gives CDR1 SNHLY, CDR2 FYNNEI. CDR3 length equals 16 residues. The CDR3 nucleotides read TGTGCCAGCAGGGCCCCGGGACAGGGTTCAACCGGGGAGCTGTTGTTT. Its protein is CASRAPGQGSTGELLF.

This clonotype was seen at least ten times. V and J are TRBV11-2 and TRBJ1-1, with TRBD1 matching 8 bases. The junction had 8 bases not matched to a gene; V was cut back by 7 bases and J by 1 base. Germline CDR1 and CDR2: SGHAT and FQNNGV. The CDR3 totals 15 residues. The CDR3 here is CASTVLGTGNTEAFF. CDR3 in DNA: TGTGCCAGCACCGTCCTTGGGACAGGGAACACTGAAGCTTTCTTT.

This clonotype was picked up a small number of times. CDR3: CASSSHRVRDNEQFF. For the CDR3, the DNA is TGTGCCAGTAGTTCGCACAGGGTTCGGGACAATGAGCAGTTCTTC. The chain recombines TRBV19 with TRBJ2-1; the D gene is possibly TRBD1 (6 bases). The CDR3 extends over 15 amino acids. The germline gives CDR1 LNHDA, CDR2 SQIVND (reference sequence). V was pared by 5 bases and J by 5 bases, with 16 bases between.

This clonotype was observed a few times. This rearrangement joins TRBV19 to TRBJ2-7; 7 bases are a match to TRBD1. CDR3 length equals 15 residues. The V segment lost 5 bases and the J segment 5 bases; nucleotides outside the gene matches: 12. Germline assignment: CDR1 LNHDA and CDR2 SQIVND (reference sequence). The CDR3 here is CASSPSDRVVHEQYF. The CDR3 nucleotides are TGTGCCAGTAGTCCTTCCGACAGGGTCGTCCACGAGCAGTACTTC.

This clonotype was seen ten or more times. The rearrangement uses TRBV28 and TRBJ1-1, with D unclear. The CDR3 contains 14 residues. Germline CDR1 and CDR2: MDHEN and SYDVKM. V gave up 5 bases and J gave up 1 base, with 11 bases separating them. The CDR3: CASSISGTNTEAFF. The CDR3 region has the DNA TGTGCCAGCAGTATCAGCGGAACGAACACTGAAGCTTTCTTT.

The chain employs TRBV18 and TRBJ2-1; 13 bases match TRBD2. The CDR3 has 16 residues. Germline V CDR1 and CDR2: KGHSH, LQKENI. Germline trimming cut 2 bases from V and 10 bases from J; bases unmatched to any gene: 8. The chain's CDR3 is CASSPSELAGGLEQFF. CDR3 coding DNA: TGTGCCAGCTCACCATCCGAACTAGCGGGAGGGCTCGAGCAGTTCTTC.

A single count supports this clonotype. The V gene is TRBV27, the J gene TRBJ2-7, with 14 bases that match TRBD2. Germline-derived CDR1 and CDR2 are MNHEY and SMNVEV (reference sequence). CDR3 length equals 15 residues. V trimming: 5 bases; J trimming: 6 bases; junction bases outside the gene matches: 6. This CDR3 reads CASSRGLAGGREQYF. For the CDR3, the DNA is TGTGCCAGCAGTAGAGGACTAGCGGGAGGTCGCGAGCAGTACTTC.

The chain recombines TRBV10-3 with TRBJ2-3, with 14 bases identical to TRBD2. The trim removed 5 bases at V and 1 base at J, leaving 11 bases unmatched. Germline V lookup: CDR1 ENHRY, CDR2 SYGVKD. CDR3 length: 19 amino acids. The CDR3 nucleotides read TGTGCCATCAGTATCTCCGGGACTAGCGGGAGTAGTGGCACAGATACGCAGTATTTT. Translating it yields CAISISGTSGSSGTDTQYF.

This clonotype came up a few times. The V call is TRBV20-1, the J call TRBJ2-5; 9 nucleotides match TRBD1. The trim removed 4 bases at V and 5 bases at J, leaving 8 bases unmatched. There are 14 residues in the CDR3. CDR1 is DFQATT, CDR2 SNEGSKA, per germline (reference sequence). The CDR3: CSANRGPGGETQYF. CDR3 coding DNA: TGCAGTGCTAACAGGGGGCCTGGAGGGGAGACCCAGTACTTC.

This clonotype was counted ten times or more. The rearrangement joins TRBV11-2 to TRBJ1-1; no clear D gene. The CDR3 has 11 amino acids. V was trimmed by 4 bases and J by 5 bases, leaving 5 bases between them. Germline CDR1 and CDR2: SGHAT and FQNNGV. The CDR3 DNA follows: TGTGCCAGCAGCTCTGAAACTGAAGCTTTCTTT. Its protein product is CASSSETEAFF.

This clonotype was detected a few times. The rearrangement uses TRBV19 and TRBJ1-1; the D is unclear. V was shortened by 7 bases and J by 4 bases, with 13 bases between the two germline ends. The CDR3 is 13 residues long. Germline V gives CDR1 LNHDA, CDR2 SQIVND (reference sequence). DNA of the CDR3: TGTGCCAGTACCATAATGGGAGGCACTGAAGCTTTCTTT. Protein product: CASTIMGGTEAFF.

The CDR3 here is CASSLQRRTGRGEQFF. For the CDR3, the DNA is TGTGCCAGCAGCCTTCAAAGGAGGACAGGACGGGGTGAGCAGTTCTTC. The chain couples TRBV3-1 to TRBJ2-1, with TRBD1 identical over 7 bases. This CDR3 contains 16 residues. The trim removed 4 bases at V and 9 bases at J, leaving 15 bases unmatched. Germline CDR1 is LGHDT and CDR2 is YNNKEL (reference sequence).

A note on this clonotype: Given a much more abundant clone one base away, this may be a read error. The V gene is TRBV4-1, the J gene TRBJ1-1, with D unresolved. Germline loops: CDR1 MGHRA, CDR2 YSYEKL. This CDR3 is built from 16 residues. As DNA, the CDR3 is TGCGCCAGCAGCCAAGATAAAATAGTAGCCGGCCCTGAAACTTTCTTT. This gives the protein CASSQDKIVAGPETFF.

This clonotype occurred many times. This chain links TRBV7-9 with TRBJ2-6; possible D gene TRBD1, 6 bases. The CDR3 length is 17 residues. Germline V gene sequence: CDR1 SEHNR, CDR2 FQNEAQ (reference sequence). Trimming stripped 6 bases from V and 0 bases from J, with 15 bases between. This CDR3 is CASSGRTALSGANVLTF. The DNA of the CDR3 is TGTGCCAGCAGTGGCCGGACAGCCCTCTCTGGGGCCAACGTCCTGACTTTC.

This clonotype came up many times. The rearrangement uses TRBV9 and TRBJ2-1; 12 bases map to TRBD2. This CDR3 contains 17 residues. The V segment lost 0 bases and the J segment 8 bases; nucleotides outside the gene matches: 9. Germline CDR1 is SGDLS and CDR2 is YYNGEE. For the CDR3, the DNA is TGTGCCAGCAGCGTAGGGGTGGGGCTAGCGGGAGGGGATGAGCAGTTCTTC. It specifies CASSVGVGLAGGDEQFF.

This clonotype has ten or more counts. The chain joins TRBV18 to TRBJ1-5; TRBD1 matches 7 bases. The CDR3 is made up of 14 amino acids. Germline V gives CDR1 KGHSH, CDR2 LQKENI. V shed 3 bases and J 4 bases; nucleotides not matched to a gene: 3. The CDR3 DNA is TGTGCCAGCTCACCGGGACAGTTAAATCAGCCCCAGCATTTT. This sequence encodes CASSPGQLNQPQHF.

Ten or more counts support this clonotype. The CDR3 reads CASSEDRVAEAFF. The CDR3 nucleotides read TGTGCCAGCAGTGAGGACAGGGTAGCTGAAGCTTTCTTT. The chain has TRBV2 and TRBJ1-1; 8 bases align to TRBD1. The CDR3 has 13 residues. The V segment lost 3 bases and the J segment 6 bases; nucleotides outside the gene matches: 3. In germline, CDR1 is SNHLY, CDR2 FYNNEI. The full variable domain, rest sourced from reference TRBV2 and TRBJ1-1, is EPEVTQTPSHQVTQMGQEVILRCVPISNHLYFYWYRQILGQKVEFLVSFYNNEISEKSEIFDDQFSVERPDGSNFTLKIRSTKLEDSAMYFCASSEDRVAEAFFGQGTRLTVV.

At least ten counts were recorded for this clonotype. The CDR3 DNA is TGTGCCAGCAGACAAAAGGGGTTTGATTGGTATGGCTACACCTTC. This gives the protein CASRQKGFDWYGYTF. The gene calls are TRBV28 and TRBJ1-2, with D perhaps TRBD1 (5 bases). V lost 6 bases to trimming and J lost 5 bases, with 19 bases between them. Germline CDR1 reads MDHEN; CDR2 reads SYDVKM. The CDR3 contains 15 residues.

The chain recombines TRBV30 with TRBJ2-3; TRBD2 might be the D (6 bases). CDR3 size: 12 residues. Deletions cut 3 bases from V and 6 bases from J, with 10 bases between. The germline V gene has CDR1 GTSNPN and CDR2 SVGIG (reference sequence). CDR3 protein: CAWRGTWDTQYF. CDR3 nucleotides: TGTGCCTGGAGGGGGACTTGGGATACGCAGTATTTT.

Ten or more counts support this clonotype. The chain combines TRBV24-1 with TRBJ2-5; unclear D gene. The CDR3 loop spans 16 amino acids. Germline-derived CDR1 and CDR2 are KGHDR and SFDVKD. The V and J ends lost 1 base and 2 bases respectively, with 13 bases between them. Written as DNA, the CDR3 is TGTGCCACCAGTGATTTCGTAGGACCCGAACAAGAGACCCAGTACTTC. Amino acids: CATSDFVGPEQETQYF.

V gene TRBV24-1 combines with J gene TRBJ2-7; D remains unclear. CDR1 is KGHDR, CDR2 SFDVKD, per germline. V was trimmed by 5 bases and J by 7 bases, leaving 14 bases between them. The CDR3 runs to 13 residues. CDR3 coding DNA: TGTGCCACCAGTGGCCCCCGGGTCGCAGAGCAGTACTTC. This codes for CATSGPRVAEQYF.

This clonotype was detected a few times. The chain has TRBV6-6 and TRBJ2-3; D is perhaps TRBD1 (6 bases). Trimming removed 2 bases at V and 0 bases at J, with 18 bases between. Germline assignment: CDR1 MNHNY and CDR2 SVGAGI (reference sequence). This CDR3 comprises 18 residues. As DNA, the CDR3 is TGTGCCAGCAGTTACCGAGCACCCACAGGGATTAGCACAGATACGCAGTATTTT. Amino acids: CASSYRAPTGISTDTQYF.

This clonotype was counted many times. This sequence joins TRBV2 and TRBJ1-1, with D tentatively TRBD1 (5 bases). This CDR3 comprises 13 residues. With 8 bases removed from V and 0 bases from J, the gap between germline ends came to 10 bases. In germline, CDR1 is SNHLY, CDR2 FYNNEI. CDR3 sequence: CASDNRMNTEAFF. CDR3 in DNA: TGTGCCAGCGATAACAGGATGAACACTGAAGCTTTCTTT.

This clonotype came up a few times. J is TRBJ1-2 and V is TRBV7-9; D remains unclear. CDR3 length equals 17 residues. Trimming left V 1 base short and J 5 bases short, with 20 bases between. Germline lookup yields CDR1 SEHNR and CDR2 FQNEAQ (reference sequence). The CDR3 loop reads CASSLGRAGRGKYGYTF. The DNA for the CDR3 is TGTGCCAGCAGCTTAGGGCGGGCCGGGAGAGGGAAGTATGGCTACACCTTC.